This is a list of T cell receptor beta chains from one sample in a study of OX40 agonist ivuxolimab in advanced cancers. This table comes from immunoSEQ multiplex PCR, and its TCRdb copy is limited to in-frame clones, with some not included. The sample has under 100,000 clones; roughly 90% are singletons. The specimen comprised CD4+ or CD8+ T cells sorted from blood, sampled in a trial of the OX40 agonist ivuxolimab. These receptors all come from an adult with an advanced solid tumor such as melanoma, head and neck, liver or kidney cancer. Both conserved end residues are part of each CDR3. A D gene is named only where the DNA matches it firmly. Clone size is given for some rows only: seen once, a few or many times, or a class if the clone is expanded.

cdr3_aa: CASSHTADTQYF
cdr3_nt: TGTGCCAGCAGCCACACGGCAGATACGCAGTATTTT
v_call: TRBV7-9
clone_size: .
j_call: TRBJ2-3
d_call: .

cdr3_aa: CASSRTWNQPQHF
cdr3_nt: TGTGCCAGCAGCCGTACATGGAATCAGCCCCAGCATTTT
v_call: TRBV6-5
clone_size: .
j_call: TRBJ1-5
d_call: .

cdr3_aa: CASSSSPLAGGLYNEQFF
cdr3_nt: TGCGCCAGCAGCTCGTCCCCCTTAGCGGGAGGGCTTTACAATGAGCAGTTCTTC
v_call: TRBV5-1
clone_size: .
j_call: TRBJ2-1
d_call: TRBD2

cdr3_aa: CASSNTRQGKETQYF
cdr3_nt: TGTGCCAGCAGCAATACTAGACAGGGGAAAGAGACCCAGTACTTC
v_call: TRBV4-2
clone_size: .
j_call: TRBJ2-5
d_call: TRBD1

cdr3_aa: CASSTNPRQSSNQPQHF
cdr3_nt: TGTGCCAGTAGTACGAACCCCCGACAGTCTAGCAATCAGCCCCAGCATTTT
v_call: TRBV19
clone_size: .
j_call: TRBJ1-5
d_call: .

cdr3_aa: CASSKIPSTDTQYF
cdr3_nt: TGTGCCAGCAGTAAAATCCCTAGCACAGATACGCAGTATTTT
v_call: TRBV28
clone_size: .
j_call: TRBJ2-3
d_call: .

cdr3_aa: CASSLGTSALNEQFF
cdr3_nt: TGCGCCAGCAGCTTGGGGACTAGCGCGCTCAATGAGCAGTTCTTC
v_call: TRBV5-1
clone_size: .
j_call: TRBJ2-1
d_call: TRBD2

cdr3_aa: CASSSGLAGGSAGELFF
cdr3_nt: TGCGCCAGCAGCTCGGGACTAGCGGGAGGGTCGGCCGGGGAGCTGTTTTTT
v_call: TRBV5-1
clone_size: .
j_call: TRBJ2-2
d_call: TRBD2

cdr3_aa: CASSPSGTLYEQYF
cdr3_nt: TGTGCCAGCTCACCGAGCGGGACCCTTTACGAGCAGTACTTC
v_call: TRBV18
clone_size: .
j_call: TRBJ2-7
d_call: TRBD2

cdr3_aa: CASRATGNNEQFF
cdr3_nt: TGTGCCAGCAGGGCGACAGGGAACAATGAGCAGTTCTTC
v_call: TRBV6-6
clone_size: .
j_call: TRBJ2-1
d_call: TRBD1

cdr3_aa: CASSFGDGTEAFF
cdr3_nt: TGCGCCAGCAGCTTCGGGGATGGCACTGAAGCTTTCTTT
v_call: TRBV5-1
clone_size: few
j_call: TRBJ1-1
d_call: .

cdr3_aa: CASTIGGENTGELFF
cdr3_nt: TGCGCCAGCACCATAGGGGGGGAGAACACCGGGGAGCTGTTTTTT
v_call: TRBV5-1
clone_size: .
j_call: TRBJ2-2
d_call: .

cdr3_aa: CAWSVRSGSLTGEQYF
cdr3_nt: TGTGCCTGGAGTGTACGATCGGGATCATTAACGGGCGAGCAGTACTTC
v_call: TRBV30
clone_size: .
j_call: TRBJ2-7
d_call: .

cdr3_aa: CASSEWGQTDTQYF
cdr3_nt: TGTGCCAGCAGTGAATGGGGACAAACAGATACGCAGTATTTT
v_call: TRBV25-1
clone_size: .
j_call: TRBJ2-3
d_call: .

cdr3_aa: CASSEPGQGSVNQPQHF
cdr3_nt: TGCGCCAGCAGTGAGCCGGGACAGGGCTCGGTTAATCAGCCCCAGCATTTT
v_call: TRBV10-2
clone_size: .
j_call: TRBJ1-5
d_call: TRBD1

cdr3_aa: CASSVGGSIDNEQFF
cdr3_nt: TGTGCCAGCAGTGTCGGGGGCTCGATCGACAATGAGCAGTTCTTC
v_call: TRBV25-1
clone_size: once
j_call: TRBJ2-1
d_call: .

cdr3_aa: CASTGASGNTGELFF
cdr3_nt: TGTGCCAGCACTGGGGCTAGCGGGAACACCGGGGAGCTGTTTTTT
v_call: TRBV28
clone_size: .
j_call: TRBJ2-2
d_call: TRBD2

cdr3_aa: CASGGGPYEQYF
cdr3_nt: TGTGCCAGCGGGGGTGGACCCTACGAGCAGTACTTC
v_call: TRBV19
clone_size: once
j_call: TRBJ2-7
d_call: .

cdr3_aa: CASSSQGSYEQYF
cdr3_nt: TGTGCCAGCAGCTCCCAGGGCTCCTACGAGCAGTACTTC
v_call: TRBV5-6
clone_size: .
j_call: TRBJ2-7
d_call: .

cdr3_aa: CASSLTWQGAGNEQFF
cdr3_nt: TGTGCCAGCAGCTTAACGTGGCAGGGGGCAGGCAATGAGCAGTTCTTC
v_call: TRBV7-3
clone_size: .
j_call: TRBJ2-1
d_call: TRBD1

cdr3_aa: CASSPNWTPRTEAFF
cdr3_nt: TGTGCCAGCAGCCCGAACTGGACACCCCGCACTGAAGCTTTCTTT
v_call: TRBV5-4
clone_size: .
j_call: TRBJ1-1
d_call: .

cdr3_aa: CASSLETARGETQYF
cdr3_nt: TGTGCCAGCAGCTTAGAGACAGCCAGGGGGGAGACCCAGTACTTC
v_call: TRBV11-2
clone_size: .
j_call: TRBJ2-5
d_call: TRBD1

cdr3_aa: CASKVWGDEQYF
cdr3_nt: TGTGCCAGCAAGGTTTGGGGAGACGAGCAGTACTTC
v_call: TRBV6-6
clone_size: few
j_call: TRBJ2-7
d_call: .

cdr3_aa: CASSPRRQNTEAFF
cdr3_nt: TGTGCCAGCTCACCCCGGAGACAGAACACTGAAGCTTTCTTT
v_call: TRBV18
clone_size: .
j_call: TRBJ1-1
d_call: .

cdr3_aa: CASSLGGGGTDTQYF
cdr3_nt: TGTGCCAGCAGCTTAGGGGGCGGGGGCACAGATACGCAGTATTTT
v_call: TRBV11-3
clone_size: .
j_call: TRBJ2-3
d_call: .

cdr3_aa: CASSLRDRGPNTEAFF
cdr3_nt: TGCGCCAGCAGCTTGCGGGACAGGGGGCCGAACACTGAAGCTTTCTTT
v_call: TRBV5-1
clone_size: .
j_call: TRBJ1-1
d_call: TRBD1

cdr3_aa: CASSPEPANQPQHF
cdr3_nt: TGTGCCAGCAGCCCCGAACCCGCCAATCAGCCCCAGCATTTT
v_call: TRBV5-5
clone_size: .
j_call: TRBJ1-5
d_call: .

cdr3_aa: CASSREVGSGYTF
cdr3_nt: TGTGCCAGCAGCCGCGAGGTTGGCAGTGGCTACACCTTC
v_call: TRBV4-2
clone_size: .
j_call: TRBJ1-2
d_call: .

cdr3_aa: CASSLGGHAKEAFF
cdr3_nt: TGTGCCAGCAGCTTAGGGGGCCACGCAAAAGAAGCTTTCTTT
v_call: TRBV7-9
clone_size: .
j_call: TRBJ1-1
d_call: .

cdr3_aa: CASSPLQGTAGNTIYF
cdr3_nt: TGTGCCAGCTCGCCACTTCAGGGGACGGCTGGAAACACCATATATTTT
v_call: TRBV18
clone_size: .
j_call: TRBJ1-3
d_call: .

cdr3_aa: CASSFSGRPEQYF
cdr3_nt: TGTGCCAGCAGTTTTTCGGGACGGCCCGAGCAGTACTTC
v_call: TRBV28
clone_size: .
j_call: TRBJ2-7
d_call: .

cdr3_aa: CASSPRFLSDGTNEKLFF
cdr3_nt: TGTGCCAGTAGTCCCCGTTTTCTCTCGGATGGGACTAATGAAAAACTGTTTTTT
v_call: TRBV19
clone_size: once
j_call: TRBJ1-4
d_call: .

cdr3_aa: CASRSGTDNTGELFF
cdr3_nt: TGTGCCAGCAGGTCCGGGACAGACAACACCGGGGAGCTGTTTTTT
v_call: TRBV27
clone_size: .
j_call: TRBJ2-2
d_call: TRBD1

cdr3_aa: CASSPGLADTDTQYF
cdr3_nt: TGTGCCAGCAGCCCGGGACTAGCGGATACGGATACGCAGTATTTT
v_call: TRBV5-4
clone_size: .
j_call: TRBJ2-3
d_call: TRBD2

cdr3_aa: CASSSLSSGLGELFF
cdr3_nt: TGCGCCAGCAGCTCCCTCTCAAGCGGCCTCGGGGAGCTGTTTTTT
v_call: TRBV5-1
clone_size: .
j_call: TRBJ2-2
d_call: .

cdr3_aa: CASSPTGPGDTGELFF
cdr3_nt: TGTGCCAGCAGTCCGACAGGTCCTGGGGACACCGGGGAGCTGTTTTTT
v_call: TRBV2
clone_size: .
j_call: TRBJ2-2
d_call: .

cdr3_aa: CASSLEWSSGRAGANVLTF
cdr3_nt: TGTGCCAGCAGCTTAGAATGGTCTAGCGGGAGGGCTGGGGCCAACGTCCTGACTTTC
v_call: TRBV7-9
clone_size: .
j_call: TRBJ2-6
d_call: TRBD2

cdr3_aa: CASSLAGTSGVYNEQFF
cdr3_nt: TGTGCCAGCAGCTTAGCGGGAACTAGCGGGGTGTACAATGAGCAGTTCTTC
v_call: TRBV11-3
clone_size: .
j_call: TRBJ2-1
d_call: TRBD2

cdr3_aa: CASSVGLAADTQYF
cdr3_nt: TGTGCCAGCAGCGTAGGGCTAGCGGCAGATACGCAGTATTTT
v_call: TRBV9
clone_size: .
j_call: TRBJ2-3
d_call: TRBD2

cdr3_aa: CASSQGTGLLYGYTF
cdr3_nt: TGCGCCAGCAGCCAAGGAACGGGGCTCCTCTATGGCTACACCTTC
v_call: TRBV4-3
clone_size: .
j_call: TRBJ1-2
d_call: .

cdr3_aa: CASSSGRPTNEKLFF
cdr3_nt: TGCGCCAGCAGCTCGGGACGCCCAACTAATGAAAAACTGTTTTTT
v_call: TRBV5-1
clone_size: .
j_call: TRBJ1-4
d_call: .

cdr3_aa: CACRTTQGLASYNEQFF
cdr3_nt: TGTGCCTGTAGGACCACCCAAGGACTAGCGTCCTACAATGAGCAGTTCTTC
v_call: TRBV30
clone_size: few
j_call: TRBJ2-1
d_call: TRBD2

cdr3_aa: CASSTGTLNTEAFF
cdr3_nt: TGTGCCAGCAGTACCGGGACACTGAACACTGAAGCTTTCTTT
v_call: TRBV28
clone_size: .
j_call: TRBJ1-1
d_call: .

cdr3_aa: CASSRDSRGEQYF
cdr3_nt: TGCGCCAGCAGCAGGGACAGCCGAGGCGAGCAGTACTTC
v_call: TRBV4-3
clone_size: once
j_call: TRBJ2-7
d_call: TRBD1

cdr3_aa: CAWAPGWGPQPQHF
cdr3_nt: TGTGCCTGGGCACCAGGTTGGGGTCCTCAGCCCCAGCATTTT
v_call: TRBV30
clone_size: .
j_call: TRBJ1-5
d_call: .

cdr3_aa: CASSVWDSPYEQYF
cdr3_nt: TGTGCCAGCAGCGTATGGGACAGTCCCTACGAGCAGTACTTC
v_call: TRBV7-9
clone_size: .
j_call: TRBJ2-7
d_call: TRBD1

cdr3_aa: CASSSLQGTDTQYF
cdr3_nt: TGTGCCAGCAGTTCCTTACAGGGCACAGATACGCAGTATTTT
v_call: TRBV6-5
clone_size: .
j_call: TRBJ2-3
d_call: .

cdr3_aa: CASTLPGQTEAFF
cdr3_nt: TGTGCCAGTACCTTACCGGGACAAACTGAAGCTTTCTTT
v_call: TRBV19
clone_size: .
j_call: TRBJ1-1
d_call: .

cdr3_aa: CASSPRFPTGTGELFF
cdr3_nt: TGTGCCAGCTCACCACGGTTCCCGACGGGGACCGGGGAGCTGTTTTTT
v_call: TRBV18
clone_size: .
j_call: TRBJ2-2
d_call: .

cdr3_aa: CASSQEGRLANYGYTF
cdr3_nt: TGTGCCAGCAGCCAAGAAGGACGGCTAGCTAACTATGGCTACACCTTC
v_call: TRBV7-2
clone_size: .
j_call: TRBJ1-2
d_call: .

cdr3_aa: CASSRWTYEQYF
cdr3_nt: TGTGCCAGCAGCCGATGGACCTACGAGCAGTACTTC
v_call: TRBV28
clone_size: .
j_call: TRBJ2-7
d_call: .

cdr3_aa: CASSFTGTSSYEQYF
cdr3_nt: TGCGCCAGCAGCTTTACCGGGACTAGCTCCTACGAGCAGTACTTC
v_call: TRBV5-1
clone_size: .
j_call: TRBJ2-7
d_call: TRBD2

cdr3_aa: CASNRGRVQETQYF
cdr3_nt: TGTGCCAGCAACCGGGGGCGGGTACAAGAGACCCAGTACTTC
v_call: TRBV9
clone_size: .
j_call: TRBJ2-5
d_call: .

cdr3_aa: CASSGEYGTEQYF
cdr3_nt: TGTGCCAGCAGTGGCGAATATGGAACCGAGCAGTACTTC
v_call: TRBV6-1
clone_size: once
j_call: TRBJ2-7
d_call: .

cdr3_aa: CASSKRGPNEQFF
cdr3_nt: TGTGCCAGTAGTAAAAGGGGCCCCAATGAGCAGTTCTTC
v_call: TRBV19
clone_size: .
j_call: TRBJ2-1
d_call: .